The clone carrying this TCR beta chain was seen only a few times. This entry is derived from a study of blood T cell repertoires in COVID-19. Turning to the study itself: Researchers got acute and convalescent COVID-19 samples from the United States, Italy and Spain. Sources were T cells, B-cell-depleted T cells, or PBMCs; the material itself was cDNA or gDNA.

V lost 3 bases to trimming and J lost 5 bases; unmatched junction nucleotides: 3. The CDR3 has 14 amino acids. In germline, CDR1 is MNHEY, CDR2 SMNVEV (reference sequence). Under the authors' procedure: Quantification of nucleated cells was approximated via reference gene primer amplification. Assay used: immunoSEQ multiplex PCR; TCRdb lists only in-frame clones, some missing. The V and J calls and clone size come from that table; D and trimming were worked out from the DNA. The repertoire holds some 180,000 clones, around 90% seen once, with approximately 0.56% in the top ten. The receptor was isolated from a man aged 50 or older with acute or convalescent COVID-19. Source material: peripheral blood. V is TRBV27 and J is TRBJ1-5; TRBD1 matches 8 bases. The CDR3 protein is CASSLDRVHQPQHF. CDR3 coding DNA: TGTGCCAGCAGTTTGGACAGGGTCCATCAGCCCCAGCATTTT.